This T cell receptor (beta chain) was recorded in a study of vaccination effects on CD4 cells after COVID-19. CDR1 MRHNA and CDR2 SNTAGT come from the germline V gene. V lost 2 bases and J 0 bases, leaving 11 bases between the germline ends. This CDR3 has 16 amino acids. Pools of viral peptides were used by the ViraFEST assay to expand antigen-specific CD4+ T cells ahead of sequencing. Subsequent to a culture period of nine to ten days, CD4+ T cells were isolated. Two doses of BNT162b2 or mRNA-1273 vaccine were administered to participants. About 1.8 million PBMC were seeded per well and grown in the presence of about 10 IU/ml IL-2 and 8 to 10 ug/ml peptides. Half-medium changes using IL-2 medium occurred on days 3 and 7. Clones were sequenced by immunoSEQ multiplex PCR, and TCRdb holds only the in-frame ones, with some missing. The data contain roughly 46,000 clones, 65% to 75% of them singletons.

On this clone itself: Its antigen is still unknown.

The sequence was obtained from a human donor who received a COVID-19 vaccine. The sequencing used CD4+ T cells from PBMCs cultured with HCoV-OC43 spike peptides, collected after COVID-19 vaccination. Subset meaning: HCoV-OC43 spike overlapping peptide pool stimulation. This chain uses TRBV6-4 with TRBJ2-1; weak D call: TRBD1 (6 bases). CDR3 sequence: CASSDAGAPSYNEQFF. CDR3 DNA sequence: TGTGCCAGCAGTGACGCAGGGGCACCCTCCTACAATGAGCAGTTCTTC.